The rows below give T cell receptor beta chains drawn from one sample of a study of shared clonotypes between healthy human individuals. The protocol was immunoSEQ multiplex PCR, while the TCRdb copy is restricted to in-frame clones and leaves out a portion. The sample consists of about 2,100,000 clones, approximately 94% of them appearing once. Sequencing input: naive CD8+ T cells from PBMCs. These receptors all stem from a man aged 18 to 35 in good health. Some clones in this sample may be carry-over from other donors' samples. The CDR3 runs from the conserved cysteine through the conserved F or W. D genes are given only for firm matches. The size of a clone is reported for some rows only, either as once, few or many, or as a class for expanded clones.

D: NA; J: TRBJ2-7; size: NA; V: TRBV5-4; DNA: TGTGCCAGCAGCTCTAGGGGCGCCGCCTACGAGCAGTACTTC; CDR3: CASSSRGAAYEQYF
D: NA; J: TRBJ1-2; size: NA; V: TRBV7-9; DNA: TGTGCCAGCAGCTTAGATGGCAGCTCCTATGGCTACACCTTC; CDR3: CASSLDGSSYGYTF
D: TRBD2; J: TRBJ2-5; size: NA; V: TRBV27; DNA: TGTGCCAGCAGCCAGACTAGCGGGAGGAGAGAGACCCAGTACTTC; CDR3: CASSQTSGRRETQYF
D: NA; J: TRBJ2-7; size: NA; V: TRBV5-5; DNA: TGTGCCAGCAGCTGGAGGCTATCTGGTTACGAGCAGTACTTC; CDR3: CASSWRLSGYEQYF
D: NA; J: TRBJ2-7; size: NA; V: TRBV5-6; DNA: TGTGCCAGCAGCCTGGACAGCTACTCCTACGAGCAGTACTTC; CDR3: CASSLDSYSYEQYF
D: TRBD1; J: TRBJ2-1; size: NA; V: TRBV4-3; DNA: TGCGCCAGCAGCCTAACTGGACAGGGGGCGAGGAATGAGCAGTTCTTC; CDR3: CASSLTGQGARNEQFF
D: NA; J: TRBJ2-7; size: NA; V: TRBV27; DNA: TGTGCCAGCAGTTTTTTTGGGGGAGCCACCTACGAGCAGTACTTC; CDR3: CASSFFGGATYEQYF
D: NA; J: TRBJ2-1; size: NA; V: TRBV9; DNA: TGTGCCAGCAGCGCCAGGAGGGGGCGTGGTGAGCAGTTCTTC; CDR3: CASSARRGRGEQFF
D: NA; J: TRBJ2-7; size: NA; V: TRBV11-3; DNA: TGTGCCAGCAGCTTAGCTGGCCGCTTCTGGTACGAGCAGTACTTC; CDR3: CASSLAGRFWYEQYF
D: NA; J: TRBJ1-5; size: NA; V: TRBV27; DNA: TGTGCCAGCAGTTTTCACCGCAATAGCAATCAGCCCCAGCATTTT; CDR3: CASSFHRNSNQPQHF
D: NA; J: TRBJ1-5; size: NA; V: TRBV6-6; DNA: TGTGCCAGCAGTGACTTTCAGCCCCAGCATTTT; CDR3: CASSDFQPQHF
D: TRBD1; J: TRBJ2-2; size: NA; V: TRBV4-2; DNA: TGTGCCAGCAGCCCCCAGGGGACAGGGGTTAGCTCGGGTGCCCGGAGCAACACCGGGGAGCTGTTTTTT; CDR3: CASSPQGTGVSSGARSNTGELFF
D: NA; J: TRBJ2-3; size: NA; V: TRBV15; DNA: TGTGCCACCAGCAGGATAGGGGGAGATACGCAGTATTTT; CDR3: CATSRIGGDTQYF
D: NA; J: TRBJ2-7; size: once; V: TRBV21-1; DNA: TGTGCCAGCAGCAATCGTCGTTCCCCCGGGGACCCGTTTTACGAGCAGTACTTC; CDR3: CASSNRRSPGDPFYEQYF
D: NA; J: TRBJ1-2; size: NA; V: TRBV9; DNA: TGTGCCAGCAGCGTAGACGACAGGATTCGAGGCTACACCTTC; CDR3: CASSVDDRIRGYTF
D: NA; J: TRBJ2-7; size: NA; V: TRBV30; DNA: TGTGCCTGGAGTGTACAGCGACGGGGAGAGGAGCAGTACTTC; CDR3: CAWSVQRRGEEQYF
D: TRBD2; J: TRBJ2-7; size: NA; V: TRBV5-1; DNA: TGCGCCAGCAGTATTAGCGGGAGCTACGAGCAGTACTTC; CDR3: CASSISGSYEQYF
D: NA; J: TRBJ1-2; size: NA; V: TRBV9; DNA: TGTGCCAGCAGCGCACCGGATAACAGGGCCGTGGATGGCTACACCTTC; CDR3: CASSAPDNRAVDGYTF
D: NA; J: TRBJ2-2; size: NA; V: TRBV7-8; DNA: TGTGCCAGCCTCGGGGCTAGCGCAGTAAACACCGGGGAGCTGTTTTTT; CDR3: CASLGASAVNTGELFF
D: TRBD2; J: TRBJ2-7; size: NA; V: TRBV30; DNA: TGTGCCTGGAGTGTGCTAGCGGTTAGCTCCTACGAGCAGTACTTC; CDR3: CAWSVLAVSSYEQYF
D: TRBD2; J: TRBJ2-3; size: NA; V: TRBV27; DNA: TGTGCCAGCAGTGAGTTAGGAGGGAGGGTAGATACGCAGTATTTT; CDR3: CASSELGGRVDTQYF
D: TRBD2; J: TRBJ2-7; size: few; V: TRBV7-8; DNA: TGTGCCAGCAGCTTCGCGGGAGTTGGGTACGAGCAGTACTTC; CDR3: CASSFAGVGYEQYF
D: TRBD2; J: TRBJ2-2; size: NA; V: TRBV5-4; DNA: TGTGCCAGCAGCCCGGGACTAGGAGGGGAGCTGTTTTTT; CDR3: CASSPGLGGELFF
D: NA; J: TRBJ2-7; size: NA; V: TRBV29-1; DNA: TGCAGCGTTCGAGGGATAGGAGAGCAGTACTTC; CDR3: CSVRGIGEQYF
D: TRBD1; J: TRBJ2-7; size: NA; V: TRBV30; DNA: TGTGCCTGGAGACAGGGGAGCTCCTACGAGCAGTACTTC; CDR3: CAWRQGSSYEQYF
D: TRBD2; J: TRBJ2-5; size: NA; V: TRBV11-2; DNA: TGTGCCAGCAGCTTAGAGCCTAGCGGGTATCAAGAGACCCAGTACTTC; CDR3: CASSLEPSGYQETQYF
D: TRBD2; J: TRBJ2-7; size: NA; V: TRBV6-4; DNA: TGTGCCAGCAGTCCTCGGGCTAGCGGACCCTACGAGCAGTACTTC; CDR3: CASSPRASGPYEQYF
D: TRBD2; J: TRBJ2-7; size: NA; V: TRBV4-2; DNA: TGTGCCAGCAGCCAAGAAGGGACTAGCGGGAGGGTCTACGAGCAGTACTTC; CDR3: CASSQEGTSGRVYEQYF
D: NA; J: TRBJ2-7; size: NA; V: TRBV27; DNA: TGTGCCAGCAGCCCCGCGGACGTAGGACCGCGCTCCTACGAGCAGTACTTC; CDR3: CASSPADVGPRSYEQYF
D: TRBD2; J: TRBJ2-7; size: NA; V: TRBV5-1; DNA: TGCGCCAGCAGCTTTTTTACTAGCGGGTCGTACGAGCAGTACTTC; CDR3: CASSFFTSGSYEQYF
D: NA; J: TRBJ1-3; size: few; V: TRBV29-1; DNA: TGCAGCGTTGTCGGCTCTGGAAACACCATATATTTT; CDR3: CSVVGSGNTIYF
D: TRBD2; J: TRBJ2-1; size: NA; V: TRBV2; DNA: TGTGCCAGCAGTCCGTGGCCAGCGGGAGGGCCGGACAATGAGCAGTTCTTC; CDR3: CASSPWPAGGPDNEQFF
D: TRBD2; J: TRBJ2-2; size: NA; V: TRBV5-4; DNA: TGTGCCAGCAGGTCGTCCTTAGCGGGAGTTGCGAAGGACACCGGGGAGCTGTTTTTT; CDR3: CASRSSLAGVAKDTGELFF
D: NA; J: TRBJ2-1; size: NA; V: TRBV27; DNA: TGTGCCAGCAGTTCGGGACACCTAAACTACAATGAGCAGTTCTTC; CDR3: CASSSGHLNYNEQFF
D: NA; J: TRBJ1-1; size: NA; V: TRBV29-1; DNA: TGCAGCGTTGAAGCCATCGGGGTTGGAGGGACTGAAGCTTTCTTT; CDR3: CSVEAIGVGGTEAFF
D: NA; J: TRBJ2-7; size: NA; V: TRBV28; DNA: TGTGCCAGCAGTTTTTTGGGTGGGAACTACGAGCAGTACTTC; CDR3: CASSFLGGNYEQYF
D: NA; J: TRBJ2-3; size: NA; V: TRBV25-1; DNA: TGTGCCAGCAGTCTAAACCTCGGGGATACGCAGTATTTT; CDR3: CASSLNLGDTQYF
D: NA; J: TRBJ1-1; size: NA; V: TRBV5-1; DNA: TGCGCCAGCAGCTTCGAGATGCGGGACACTGAAGCTTTCTTT; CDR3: CASSFEMRDTEAFF
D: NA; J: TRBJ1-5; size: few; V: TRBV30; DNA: TGTGCCTGGCGGGACGGCCGCAATCAGCCCCAGCATTTT; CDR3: CAWRDGRNQPQHF
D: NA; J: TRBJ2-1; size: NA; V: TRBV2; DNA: TGTGCCAGCAGTGATGAGGTGGGGACTCAAATTAACAATGAGCAGTTCTTC; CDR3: CASSDEVGTQINNEQFF
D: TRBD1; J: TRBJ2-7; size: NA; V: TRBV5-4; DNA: TGTGCCAGCAGCTTGGGTCGGGACAGGGCGTACGAGCAGTACTTC; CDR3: CASSLGRDRAYEQYF
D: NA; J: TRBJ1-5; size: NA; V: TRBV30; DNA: TGTGCCTGGACCCCTAATTCCAATCAGCCCCAGCATTTT; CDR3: CAWTPNSNQPQHF
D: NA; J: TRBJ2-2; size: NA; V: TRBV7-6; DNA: TGTGCCAGCAGCTTATTCGGGGCAACAGCGAACACCGGGGAGCTGTTTTTT; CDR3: CASSLFGATANTGELFF
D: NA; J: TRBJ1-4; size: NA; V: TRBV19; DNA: TGTGCCAGTAGGGCAGGCGTGGCGACTAATGAAAAACTGTTTTTT; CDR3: CASRAGVATNEKLFF
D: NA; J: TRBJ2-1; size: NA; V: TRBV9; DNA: TGTGCCAGCACCCGCGGACGGACGGCCTTCGGTGAGCAGTTCTTC; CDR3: CASTRGRTAFGEQFF
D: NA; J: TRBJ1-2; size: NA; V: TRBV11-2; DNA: TGTGCCAGCAGCCCCAGGGCAGGGGCTGCCTATAACTATGGCTACACCTTC; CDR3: CASSPRAGAAYNYGYTF
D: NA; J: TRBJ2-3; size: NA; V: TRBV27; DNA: TGTGCCAGCAGTCCCCATAATCACACAGATACGCAGTATTTT; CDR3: CASSPHNHTDTQYF
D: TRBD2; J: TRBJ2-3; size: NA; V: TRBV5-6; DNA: TGTGCCAGCAGCTGGGAGGGAGGGCTGGCAGATACGCAGTATTTT; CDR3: CASSWEGGLADTQYF
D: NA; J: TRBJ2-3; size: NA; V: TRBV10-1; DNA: TGCGCCAGCAGTGAGGGGACTCTCGTTATAGAAGATACGCAGTATTTT; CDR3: CASSEGTLVIEDTQYF
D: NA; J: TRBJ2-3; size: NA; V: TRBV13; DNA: TGTGCCAGCAGCTTAGACCCCGGGGCTGCAGATACGCAGTATTTT; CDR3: CASSLDPGAADTQYF
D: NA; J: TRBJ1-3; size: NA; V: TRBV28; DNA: TGTGCCAGCAGTGAAGGTCGGTCTGGAAACACCATATATTTT; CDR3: CASSEGRSGNTIYF
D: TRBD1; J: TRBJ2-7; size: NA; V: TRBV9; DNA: TGTGCCAGCAGCGCCACCGGGACAGCTTCCTACGAGCAGTACTTC; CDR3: CASSATGTASYEQYF
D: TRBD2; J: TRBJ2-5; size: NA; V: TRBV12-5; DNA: TGTGCTAGTGGTCAGGGACTAGCGGCCCAAGAGACCCAGTACTTC; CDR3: CASGQGLAAQETQYF
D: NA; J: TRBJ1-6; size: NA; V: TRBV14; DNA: TGTGCCAGCAGCCTGACCCTGGGCTCCTATAATTCACCCCTCCACTTT; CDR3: CASSLTLGSYNSPLHF
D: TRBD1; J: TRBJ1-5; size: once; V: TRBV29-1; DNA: TGCAGCGCGACAGGGGGCGGGAATCAGCCCCAGCATTTT; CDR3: CSATGGGNQPQHF
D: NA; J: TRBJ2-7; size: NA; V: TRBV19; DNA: TGTGCCAGTAGTACCGACAGCTACGAGCAGTACTTC; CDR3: CASSTDSYEQYF
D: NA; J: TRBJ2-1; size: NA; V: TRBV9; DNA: TGTGCCAGCAGCGTAGCCGGGACCTACAATGAGCAGTTCTTC; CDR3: CASSVAGTYNEQFF
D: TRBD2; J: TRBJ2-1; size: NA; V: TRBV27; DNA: TGTGCCAGCAGTTGGGGCGCGGGAGAGTCCTACAATGAGCAGTTCTTC; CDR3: CASSWGAGESYNEQFF
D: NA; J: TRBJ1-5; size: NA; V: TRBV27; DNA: TGTGCCAGCAGTTCCGCGGGATATAGCAATCAGCCCCAGCATTTT; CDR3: CASSSAGYSNQPQHF
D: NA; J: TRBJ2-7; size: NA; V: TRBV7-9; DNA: TGTGCCAGCAGCCCGGGGACTGTCCTCTCCTACGAGCAGTACTTC; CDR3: CASSPGTVLSYEQYF